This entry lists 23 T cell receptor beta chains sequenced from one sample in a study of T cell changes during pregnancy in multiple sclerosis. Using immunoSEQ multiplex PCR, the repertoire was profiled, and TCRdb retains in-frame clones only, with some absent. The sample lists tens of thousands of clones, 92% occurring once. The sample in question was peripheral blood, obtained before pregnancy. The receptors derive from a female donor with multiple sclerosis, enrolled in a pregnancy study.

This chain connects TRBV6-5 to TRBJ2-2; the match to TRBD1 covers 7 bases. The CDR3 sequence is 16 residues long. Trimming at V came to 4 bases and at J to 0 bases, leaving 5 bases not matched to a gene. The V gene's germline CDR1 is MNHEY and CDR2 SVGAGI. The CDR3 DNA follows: TGTGCCAGCAGTTTGCCCGGGACAGCGAACACCGGGGAGCTGTTTTTT. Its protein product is CASSLPGTANTGELFF.

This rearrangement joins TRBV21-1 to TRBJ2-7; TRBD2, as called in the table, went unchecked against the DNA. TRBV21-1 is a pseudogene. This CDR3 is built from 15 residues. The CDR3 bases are TGTGCCAGCAGCAAAGAGGAGAAACACATGAGAGAGCAGTACTTC. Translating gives CASSKEEKHMREQYF.

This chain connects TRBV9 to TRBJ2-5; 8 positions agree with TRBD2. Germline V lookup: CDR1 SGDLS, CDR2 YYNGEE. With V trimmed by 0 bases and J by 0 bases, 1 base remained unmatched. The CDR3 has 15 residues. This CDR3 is CASSVAGGYQETQYF. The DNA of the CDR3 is TGTGCCAGCAGCGTAGCGGGGGGGTACCAAGAGACCCAGTACTTC.

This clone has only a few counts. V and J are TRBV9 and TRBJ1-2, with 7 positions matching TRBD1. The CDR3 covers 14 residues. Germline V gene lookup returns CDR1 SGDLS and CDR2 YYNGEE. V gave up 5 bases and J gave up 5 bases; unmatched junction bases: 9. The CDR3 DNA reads TGTGCCAGCAGAATGACGGGACAGCCTTATGGCTACACCTTC. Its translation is CASRMTGQPYGYTF.

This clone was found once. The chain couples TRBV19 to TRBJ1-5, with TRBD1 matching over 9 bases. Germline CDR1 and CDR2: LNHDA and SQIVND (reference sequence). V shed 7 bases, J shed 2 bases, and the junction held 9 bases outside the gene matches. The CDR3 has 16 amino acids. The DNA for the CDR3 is TGTGCCAGTACCAGACAGGGGGAAACGGGCAATCAGCCCCAGCATTTT. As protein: CASTRQGETGNQPQHF.

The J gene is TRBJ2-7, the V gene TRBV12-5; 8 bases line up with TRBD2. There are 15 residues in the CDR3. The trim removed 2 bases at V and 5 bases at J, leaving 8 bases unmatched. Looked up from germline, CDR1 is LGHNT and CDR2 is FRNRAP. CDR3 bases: TGTGCTAGTGGTTTGCCAGGGCGGGGGGAAAACGAGCAGTACTTC. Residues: CASGLPGRGENEQYF.

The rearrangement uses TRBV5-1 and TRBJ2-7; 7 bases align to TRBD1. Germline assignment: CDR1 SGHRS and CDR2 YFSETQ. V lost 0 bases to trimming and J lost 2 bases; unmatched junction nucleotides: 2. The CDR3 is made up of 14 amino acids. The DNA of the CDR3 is TGCGCCAGCAGCTTGGGGGACAGCACCTACGAGCAGTACTTC. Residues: CASSLGDSTYEQYF.

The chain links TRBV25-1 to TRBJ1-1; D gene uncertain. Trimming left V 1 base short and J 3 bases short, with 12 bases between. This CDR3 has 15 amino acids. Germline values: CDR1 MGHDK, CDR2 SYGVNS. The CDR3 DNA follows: TGTGCCAGCAGTGAATCCCTCGCGGGCGACACTGAAGCTTTCTTT. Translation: CASSESLAGDTEAFF.

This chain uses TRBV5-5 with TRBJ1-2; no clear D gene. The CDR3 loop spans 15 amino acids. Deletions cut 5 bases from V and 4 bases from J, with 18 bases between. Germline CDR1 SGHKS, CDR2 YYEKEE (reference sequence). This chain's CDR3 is CASSIVGRAGYGYTF. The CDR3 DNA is TGTGCCAGCAGTATTGTTGGTAGGGCGGGCTATGGCTACACCTTC.

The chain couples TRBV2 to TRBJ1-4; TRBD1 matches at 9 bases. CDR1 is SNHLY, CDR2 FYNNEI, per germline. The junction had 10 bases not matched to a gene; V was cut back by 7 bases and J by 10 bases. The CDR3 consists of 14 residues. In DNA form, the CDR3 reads TGTGCCAGCACTCTGGGGACAGGGAAGGGAAAACTGTTTTTT. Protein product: CASTLGTGKGKLFF.

CDR3 protein: CASSQTQGGQPQHF. The CDR3 DNA reads TGTGCCAGCAGCCAAACCCAGGGTGGGCAGCCCCAGCATTTT. This chain links TRBV4-2 with TRBJ1-5; D possibly corresponds to TRBD1 (5 bases). The CDR3 covers 14 residues. Deletions cut 2 bases from V and 7 bases from J, with 12 bases between. Germline CDR1 reads LGHNA; CDR2 reads YNFKEQ.

Here the CDR3 reads CASMAERQGFSNEQFF. CDR3 nucleotides: TGTGCCAGCATGGCGGAGCGACAGGGCTTTTCGAATGAGCAGTTCTTC. The chain recombines TRBV2 with TRBJ2-1, with TRBD1 matching over 7 bases. CDR3 length equals 16 residues. With 7 bases clipped from V and 7 bases from J, the junction kept 16 bases outside the gene matches. The germline CDR1 and CDR2 sequences are SNHLY and FYNNEI.

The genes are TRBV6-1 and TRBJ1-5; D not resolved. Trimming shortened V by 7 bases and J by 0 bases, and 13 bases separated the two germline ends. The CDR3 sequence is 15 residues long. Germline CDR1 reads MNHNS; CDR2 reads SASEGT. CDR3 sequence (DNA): TGTGCCAGCAAACGGTCCGGGTATAGCAATCAGCCCCAGCATTTT. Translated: CASKRSGYSNQPQHF.

The CDR3 DNA reads as TGTGCCAGCAGCCAAGTACGGGACAGGGTACAGACCCAGTACTTC. Protein: CASSQVRDRVQTQYF. The gene calls are TRBV4-2 and TRBJ2-5; 9 nucleotides line up with TRBD1. The ends lost 1 base at V and 6 bases at J; junction bases unmatched: 6. Germline V gives CDR1 LGHNA, CDR2 YNFKEQ. The CDR3 has 15 residues.

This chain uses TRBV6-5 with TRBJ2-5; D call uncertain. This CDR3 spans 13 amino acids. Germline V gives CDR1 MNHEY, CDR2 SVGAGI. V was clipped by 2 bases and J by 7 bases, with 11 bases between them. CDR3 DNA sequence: TGTGCCAGCAGTTACCTTGGGTCGGGGACCCAGTACTTC. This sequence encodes CASSYLGSGTQYF.

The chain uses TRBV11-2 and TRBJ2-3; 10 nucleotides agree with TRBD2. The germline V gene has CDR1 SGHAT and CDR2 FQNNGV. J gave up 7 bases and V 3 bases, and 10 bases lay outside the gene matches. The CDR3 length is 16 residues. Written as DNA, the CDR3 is TGTGCCAGCAGCTTGGTTGAGCGGGGGGGCAGGAATACGCAGTATTTT. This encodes CASSLVERGGRNTQYF.

The CDR3 loop is CSAGLQETQYF. CDR3 DNA sequence: TGCAGTGCGGGACTGCAAGAGACCCAGTACTTC. The rearrangement joins TRBV20-1 to TRBJ2-5, with D perhaps TRBD2 (6 bases). CDR1 and CDR2 from the germline V gene are DFQATT and SNEGSKA (reference sequence). CDR3 length: 11 amino acids. V lost 6 bases to trimming and J lost 2 bases, with 7 bases between them.

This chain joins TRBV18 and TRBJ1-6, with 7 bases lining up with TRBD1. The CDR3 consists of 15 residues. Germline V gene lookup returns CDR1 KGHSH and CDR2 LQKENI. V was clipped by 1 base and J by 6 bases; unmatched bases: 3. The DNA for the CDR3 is TGTGCCAGCTCACCACAGGGGGCTGGTAATTCACCCCTCCACTTT. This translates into CASSPQGAGNSPLHF. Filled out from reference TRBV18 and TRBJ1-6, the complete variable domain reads NAGVMQNPRHLVRRRGQEARLRCSPMKGHSHVYWYRQLPEEGLKFMVYLQKENIIDESGMPKERFSAEFPKEGPSILRIQQVVRGDSAAYFCASSPQGAGNSPLHFGNGTRLTVT.

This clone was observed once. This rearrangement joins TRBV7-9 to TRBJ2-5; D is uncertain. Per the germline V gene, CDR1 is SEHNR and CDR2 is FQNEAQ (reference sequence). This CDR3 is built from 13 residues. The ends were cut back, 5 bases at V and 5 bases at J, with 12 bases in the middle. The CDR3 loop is CASSQLPVETQYF. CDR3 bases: TGTGCCAGCAGCCAACTCCCCGTGGAGACCCAGTACTTC.

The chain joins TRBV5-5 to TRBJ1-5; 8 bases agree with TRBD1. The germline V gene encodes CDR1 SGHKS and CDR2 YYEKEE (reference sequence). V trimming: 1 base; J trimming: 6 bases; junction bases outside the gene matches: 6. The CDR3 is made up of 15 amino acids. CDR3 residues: CASSLLQGVAQPQHF. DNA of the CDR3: TGTGCCAGCAGCTTGCTACAGGGGGTTGCTCAGCCCCAGCATTTT.

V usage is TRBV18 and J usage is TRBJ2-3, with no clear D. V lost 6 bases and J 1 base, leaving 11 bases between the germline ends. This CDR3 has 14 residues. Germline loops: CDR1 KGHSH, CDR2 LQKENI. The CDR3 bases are TGTGCCAGCTCGCTTACCCGCGGCACAGATACGCAGTATTTT. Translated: CASSLTRGTDTQYF.

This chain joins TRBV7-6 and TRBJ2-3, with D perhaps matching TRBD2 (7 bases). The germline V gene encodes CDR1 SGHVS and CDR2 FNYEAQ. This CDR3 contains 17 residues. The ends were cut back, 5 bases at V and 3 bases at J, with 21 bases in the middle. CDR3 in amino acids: CASSPWGGDKETDTQYF. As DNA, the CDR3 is TGTGCCAGCAGCCCCTGGGGGGGGGACAAAGAAACAGATACGCAGTATTTT.

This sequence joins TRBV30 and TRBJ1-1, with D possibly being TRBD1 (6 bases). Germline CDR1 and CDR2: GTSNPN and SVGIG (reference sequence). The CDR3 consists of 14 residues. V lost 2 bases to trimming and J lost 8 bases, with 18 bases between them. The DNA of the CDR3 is TGTGCCTGGAGTCCGGATGGGGGCAGAAAGGAAGCTTTCTTT. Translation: CAWSPDGGRKEAFF.